Below, 2 T cell receptor beta chains from the same sample are listed, as sequenced in a study of T cell repertoires in cytomegalovirus infection. These receptors lack a known antigen. From the reads, TCRdb called clonotypes with MiXCR, one entry per CDR3 protein. The sample lists approximately 910,000 distinct CDR3 sequences, about a third occurring once. The sample here was cultured CD8+ T cells from PBMCs, taken from culture after CMV antigen stimulation. These receptors all stem from a human donor in good health (CMV status not recorded). Some clones in this sample may be carry-over from other donors' samples.

The chain couples TRBV23-1 to TRBJ2-5; no firm D call. TRBV23-1 qualifies as an ORF whose function is uncertain. Trimming cost V 4 bases and J 4 bases, with 16 bases left between them. The CDR3 has 15 residues. CDR3 residues: CASSPRSPGRETQYF. The CDR3 DNA reads TGCGCCAGCAGTCCCAGGTCCCCCGGACGAGAGACCCAGTACTTC.

This clonotype was counted a single time. The V and J genes are TRBV7-6 and TRBJ2-7; 10 nucleotides agree with TRBD1. The V and J ends lost 5 bases and 5 bases, in that order; junction bases with no gene match: 9. Germline CDR1 is SGHVS and CDR2 is FNYEAQ. The CDR3 spans 15 residues. The CDR3 nucleotides are TGTGCCAGCAGCCCCCACCCGGGACAGGGGCACGAGCAGTACTTC. It encodes CASSPHPGQGHEQYF. The entire variable domain, with the rest obtained from reference TRBV7-6 and TRBJ2-7, is as follows: GAGVSQSPRYKVTKRGQDVALRCDPISGHVSLYWYRQALGQGPEFLTYFNYEAQQDKSGLPNDRFSAERPEGSISTLTIQRTEQRDSAMYRCASSPHPGQGHEQYFGPGTRLTVT.